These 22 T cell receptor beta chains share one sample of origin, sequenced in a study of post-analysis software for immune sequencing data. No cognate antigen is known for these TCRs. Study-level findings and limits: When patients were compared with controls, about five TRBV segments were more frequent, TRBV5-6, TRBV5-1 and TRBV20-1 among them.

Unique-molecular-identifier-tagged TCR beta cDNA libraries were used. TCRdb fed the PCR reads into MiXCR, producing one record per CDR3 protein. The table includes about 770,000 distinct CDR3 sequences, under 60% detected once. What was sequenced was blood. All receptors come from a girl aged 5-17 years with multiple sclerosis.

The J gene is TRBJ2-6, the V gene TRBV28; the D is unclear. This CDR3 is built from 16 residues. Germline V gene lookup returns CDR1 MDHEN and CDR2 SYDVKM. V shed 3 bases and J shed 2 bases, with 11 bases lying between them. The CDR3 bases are TGTGCCAGCAGTTTTATCAGGTTGGCTGGGGCCAACGTCCTGACTTTC. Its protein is CASSFIRLAGANVLTF.

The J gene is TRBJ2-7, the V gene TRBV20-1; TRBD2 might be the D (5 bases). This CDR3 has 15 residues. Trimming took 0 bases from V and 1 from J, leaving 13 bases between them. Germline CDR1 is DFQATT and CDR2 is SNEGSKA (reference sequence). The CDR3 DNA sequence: TGCAGTGCTAGAGATAGGCGGGTTCATTCCTACGAGCAGTACTTC. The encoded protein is CSARDRRVHSYEQYF.

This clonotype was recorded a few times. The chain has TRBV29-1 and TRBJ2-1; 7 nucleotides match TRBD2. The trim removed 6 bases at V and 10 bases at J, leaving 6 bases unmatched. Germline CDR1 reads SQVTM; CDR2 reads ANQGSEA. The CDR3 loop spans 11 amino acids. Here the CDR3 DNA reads TGCAGCGTGAGGGAGGGGCTCGAGCAGTTCTTC. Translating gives CSVREGLEQFF.

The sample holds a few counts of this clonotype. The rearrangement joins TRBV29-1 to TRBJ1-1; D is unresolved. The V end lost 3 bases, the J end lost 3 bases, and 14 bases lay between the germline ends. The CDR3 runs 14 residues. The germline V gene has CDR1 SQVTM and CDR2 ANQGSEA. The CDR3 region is CSVEPSVMYTEAFF. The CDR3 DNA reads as TGCAGCGTTGAGCCTTCGGTAATGTACACTGAAGCTTTCTTT.

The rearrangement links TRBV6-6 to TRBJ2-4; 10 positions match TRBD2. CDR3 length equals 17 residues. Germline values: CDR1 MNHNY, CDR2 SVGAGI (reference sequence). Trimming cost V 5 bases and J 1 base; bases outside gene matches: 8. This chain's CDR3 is CASSQEAGGQAKNIQYF. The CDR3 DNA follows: TGTGCCAGCAGTCAGGAAGCGGGAGGGCAGGCCAAAAACATTCAGTACTTC.

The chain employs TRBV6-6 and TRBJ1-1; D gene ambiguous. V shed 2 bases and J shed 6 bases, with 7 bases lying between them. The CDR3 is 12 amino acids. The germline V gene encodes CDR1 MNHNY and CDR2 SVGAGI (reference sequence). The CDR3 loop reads CASSYAGAEAFF. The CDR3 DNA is TGTGCCAGCAGTTACGCTGGGGCTGAAGCTTTCTTT.

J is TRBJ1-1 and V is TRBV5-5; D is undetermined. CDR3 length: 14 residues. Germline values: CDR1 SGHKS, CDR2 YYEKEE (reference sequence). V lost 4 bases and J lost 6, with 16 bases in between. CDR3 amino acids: CASSARAGAPEAFF. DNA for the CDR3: TGTGCCAGCAGCGCCCGGGCGGGAGCCCCTGAAGCTTTCTTT.

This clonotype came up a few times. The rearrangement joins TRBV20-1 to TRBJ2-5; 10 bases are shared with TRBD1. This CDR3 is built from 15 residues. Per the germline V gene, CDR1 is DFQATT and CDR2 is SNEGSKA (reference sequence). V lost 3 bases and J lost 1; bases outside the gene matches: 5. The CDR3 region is CSASPGQGSQETQYF. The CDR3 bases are TGCAGTGCTAGTCCGGGACAGGGGTCCCAAGAGACCCAGTACTTC.

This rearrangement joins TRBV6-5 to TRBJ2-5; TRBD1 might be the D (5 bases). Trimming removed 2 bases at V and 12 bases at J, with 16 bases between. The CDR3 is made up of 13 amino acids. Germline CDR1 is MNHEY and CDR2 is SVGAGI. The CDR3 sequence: CASSYEGAGPKYF. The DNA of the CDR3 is TGTGCCAGCAGTTACGAAGGGGCCGGGCCCAAGTACTTC.

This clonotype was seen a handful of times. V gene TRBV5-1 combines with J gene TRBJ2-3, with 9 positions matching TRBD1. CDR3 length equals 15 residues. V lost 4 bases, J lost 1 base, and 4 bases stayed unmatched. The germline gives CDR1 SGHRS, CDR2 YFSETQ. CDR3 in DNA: TGCGCCAGCAGCCCCCGGGACAGGGGCACAGATACGCAGTATTTT. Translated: CASSPRDRGTDTQYF. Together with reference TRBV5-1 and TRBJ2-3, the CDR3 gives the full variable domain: KAGVTQTPRYLIKTRGQQVTLSCSPISGHRSVSWYQQTPGQGLQFLFEYFSETQRNKGNFPGRFSGRQFSNSRSEMNVSTLELGDSALYLCASSPRDRGTDTQYFGPGTRLTVL.

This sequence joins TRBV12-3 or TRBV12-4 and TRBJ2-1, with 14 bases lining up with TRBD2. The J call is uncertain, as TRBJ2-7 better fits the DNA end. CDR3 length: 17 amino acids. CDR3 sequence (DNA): TGTGCCAGCAGTCCCCACGGACTAGCGGGGGGCCTAAGGGAGCAGTACTTC. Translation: CASSPHGLAGGLREQYF.

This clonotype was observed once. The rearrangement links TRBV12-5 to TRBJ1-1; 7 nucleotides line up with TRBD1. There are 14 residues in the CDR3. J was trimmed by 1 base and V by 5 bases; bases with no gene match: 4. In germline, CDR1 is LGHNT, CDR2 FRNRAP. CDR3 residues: CASGAGDRNTEAFF. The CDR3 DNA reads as TGTGCTAGTGGTGCTGGGGACAGGAACACTGAAGCTTTCTTT.

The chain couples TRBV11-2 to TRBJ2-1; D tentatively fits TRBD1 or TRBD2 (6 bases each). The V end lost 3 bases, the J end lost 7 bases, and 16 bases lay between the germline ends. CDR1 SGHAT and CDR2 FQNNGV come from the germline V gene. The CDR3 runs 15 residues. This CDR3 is CASSFPGGGGNEQFF. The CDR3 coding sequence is TGTGCCAGCAGCTTTCCCGGAGGAGGGGGGAATGAGCAGTTCTTC.

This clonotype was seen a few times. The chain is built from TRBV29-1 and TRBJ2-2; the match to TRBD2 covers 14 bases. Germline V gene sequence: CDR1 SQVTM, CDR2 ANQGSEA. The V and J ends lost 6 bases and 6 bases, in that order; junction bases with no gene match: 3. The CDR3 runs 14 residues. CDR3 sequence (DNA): TGCAGCGTGACTAGCGGGAGGGTCCCCGGGGAGCTGTTTTTT. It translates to CSVTSGRVPGELFF.

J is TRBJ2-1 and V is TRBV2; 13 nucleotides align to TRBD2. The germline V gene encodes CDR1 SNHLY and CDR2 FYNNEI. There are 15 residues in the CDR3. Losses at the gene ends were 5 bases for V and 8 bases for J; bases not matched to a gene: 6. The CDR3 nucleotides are TGTGCCAGCAGTCGGACTAGCGGGAGTAATTATGAGCAGTTCTTC. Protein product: CASSRTSGSNYEQFF.

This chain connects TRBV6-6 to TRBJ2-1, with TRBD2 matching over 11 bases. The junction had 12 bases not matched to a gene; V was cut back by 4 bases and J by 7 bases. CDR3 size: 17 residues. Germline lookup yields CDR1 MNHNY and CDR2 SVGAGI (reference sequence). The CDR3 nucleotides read TGTGCCAGCAGTTGGGGAGGGACTAGCGGAGGAAGGAATGAGCAGTTCTTC. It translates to CASSWGGTSGGRNEQFF.

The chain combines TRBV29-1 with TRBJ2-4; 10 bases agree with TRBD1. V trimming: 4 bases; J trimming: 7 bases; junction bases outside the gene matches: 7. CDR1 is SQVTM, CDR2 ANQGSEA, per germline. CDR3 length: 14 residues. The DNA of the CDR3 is TGCAGCGTTGTGTTGAGGGACAGGGGCAACATTCAGTACTTC. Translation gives CSVVLRDRGNIQYF.

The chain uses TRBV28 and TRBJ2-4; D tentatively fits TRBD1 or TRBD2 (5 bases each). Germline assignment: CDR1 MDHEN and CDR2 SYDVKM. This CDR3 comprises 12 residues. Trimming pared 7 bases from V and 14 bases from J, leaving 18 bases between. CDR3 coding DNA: TGTGCCAGCACCGCAAAAGGGACCTCAGAGTACTTC. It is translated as CASTAKGTSEYF.

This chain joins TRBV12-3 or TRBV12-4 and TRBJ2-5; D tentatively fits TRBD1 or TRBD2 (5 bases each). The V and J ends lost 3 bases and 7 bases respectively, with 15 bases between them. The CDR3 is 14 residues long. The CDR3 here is CASSLIGDGGTQYF. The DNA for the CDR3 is TGTGCCAGCAGTTTGATCGGGGACGGAGGGACCCAGTACTTC.

The chain's CDR3 is CASSRVLAGKETQYF. The CDR3, as DNA: TGTGCCAGCAGTCGCGTTCTAGCGGGAAAAGAGACCCAGTACTTC. V gene TRBV12-3 or TRBV12-4 combines with J gene TRBJ2-5, with 9 bases matching TRBD2. V was pared by 5 bases and J by 3 bases, with 7 bases of the junction left unmatched. This CDR3 has 15 residues.

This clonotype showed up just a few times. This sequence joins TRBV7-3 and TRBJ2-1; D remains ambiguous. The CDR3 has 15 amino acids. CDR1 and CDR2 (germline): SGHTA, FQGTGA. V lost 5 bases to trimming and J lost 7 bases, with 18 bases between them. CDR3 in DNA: TGTGCCAGCAGCCCCTCATCGTCCGGAACGAATGAGCAGTTCTTC. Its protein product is CASSPSSSGTNEQFF.

The CDR3 DNA reads as TGCAGTGCCCTCGACCCAGCTAGAGCTTTCTTT. It yields the protein CSALDPARAFF. The rearrangement links TRBV20-1 to TRBJ1-1; D is uncertain. CDR1 is DFQATT, CDR2 SNEGSKA, per germline (reference sequence). The CDR3 is 11 amino acids. Trimming removed 6 bases from V and 10 bases from J, with 15 bases in between.